One and the same sample provided the 26 T cell receptor beta chains below, sequenced in a study of PD-1 blockade in classical Hodgkin lymphoma. Autologous stem cell transplantation was followed by relapse in every patient, and brentuximab vedotin exposure varied. Profiled with immunoSEQ multiplex PCR; TCRdb holds only in-frame clones, not every one. The repertoire holds 35,000 to 50,000 clones, with roughly 72% as singletons. The sequencing used peripheral blood mononuclear cells (PBMCs), collected before the second cycle of nivolumab. These receptors were obtained from a human donor with classical Hodgkin lymphoma.

The gene calls are TRBV4-3 and TRBJ1-1, with TRBD1 as a possible D gene (5 bases). Trimming took 4 bases from V and 10 from J, leaving 22 bases between them. The CDR3 extends over 15 amino acids. CDR1 is LGHNA, CDR2 YSLEER, per germline. CDR3 sequence reads: CASSRSAESGLGAFF. DNA for the CDR3: TGCGCCAGCAGCCGCTCCGCGGAATCAGGGCTGGGAGCTTTCTTT.

The chain uses TRBV6-4 and TRBJ2-3; 11 nucleotides agree with TRBD2. The germline gives CDR1 MRHNA, CDR2 SNTAGT. J lost 7 bases, V lost 3 bases, and 6 bases had no gene match. The CDR3 contains 15 residues. The CDR3 DNA reads TGTGCCAGCAGTGAGGTAGCGGGGGGGCCAAATACGCAGTATTTT. It translates to CASSEVAGGPNTQYF.

V gene TRBV13 combines with J gene TRBJ2-7; TRBD1 aligns across 8 bases. The V gene end was trimmed by 2 bases and the J gene end by 1 base; junction bases not matched to a gene: 10. The CDR3 totals 17 residues. CDR1 PRHDT and CDR2 FYEKMQ come from the germline V gene (reference sequence). The CDR3, as DNA: TGTGCCAGCAGCTTAAGGTCGAATAACAGGGGGTCCTACGAGCAGTACTTC. It codes for CASSLRSNNRGSYEQYF. The full variable domain, completed using reference TRBV13 and TRBJ2-7, is AAGVIQSPRHLIKEKRETATLKCYPIPRHDTVYWYQQGPGQDPQFLISFYEKMQSDKGSIPDRFSAQQFSDYHSELNMSSLELGDSALYFCASSLRSNNRGSYEQYFGPGTRLTVT.

This clone showed up just once. The chain uses TRBV6-5 and TRBJ2-1; 8 bases match TRBD1. The CDR3 extends over 15 amino acids. Germline CDR1 MNHEY, CDR2 SVGAGI. Trimming cost V 4 bases and J 6 bases; bases outside gene matches: 8. CDR3 in DNA: TGTGCCAGCAGTTCCTTGGGACAGGTTCGCAATGAGCAGTTCTTC. The encoded protein is CASSSLGQVRNEQFF.

This rearrangement joins TRBV2 to TRBJ2-7; 7 bases line up with TRBD1. The germline V gene encodes CDR1 SNHLY and CDR2 FYNNEI. The CDR3 covers 13 residues. Trimming cost V 8 bases and J 5 bases; bases outside gene matches: 9. The CDR3 sequence: CASHRTGGNEQYF. CDR3 sequence (DNA): TGTGCCAGCCACAGGACAGGCGGAAACGAGCAGTACTTC.

The V call is TRBV7-3, the J call TRBJ1-1; D is uncertain. The CDR3 consists of 14 residues. The germline V and J ends were trimmed by 5 bases and 1 base, with 11 bases remaining between them. CDR1 and CDR2 (germline): SGHTA, FQGTGA. The CDR3 DNA reads as TGTGCCAGCAGCATTAACATGGGGAACACTGAAGCTTTCTTT. Translated, it gives CASSINMGNTEAFF.

This clone was found a few times. The chain combines TRBV27 with TRBJ1-3; 8 bases agree with TRBD1. Germline values: CDR1 MNHEY, CDR2 SMNVEV (reference sequence). The CDR3 is 15 amino acids. V shed 5 bases and J 9 bases; nucleotides not matched to a gene: 12. CDR3 region: CASSIGTGLDGTIYF. CDR3 coding DNA: TGTGCCAGCAGTATCGGGACAGGACTTGACGGCACCATATATTTT.

The chain is built from TRBV19 and TRBJ2-1; D remains ambiguous. Germline loops: CDR1 LNHDA, CDR2 SQIVND (reference sequence). V was shortened by 5 bases and J by 9 bases, with 14 bases between the two germline ends. The CDR3 loop spans 13 amino acids. The CDR3 here is CASSDTGFGEQFF. The CDR3 nucleotides are TGTGCCAGTAGTGACACCGGGTTTGGTGAGCAGTTCTTC.

V usage is TRBV6-6 and J usage is TRBJ1-5, with D unresolved. Trimming removed 8 bases from V and 2 bases from J, with 10 bases in between. CDR1 is MNHNY and CDR2 is SVGAGI in the germline V gene (reference sequence). The CDR3 covers 13 residues. Written as DNA, the CDR3 is TGTGCCAGCGGTGACAATCGCAATCAGCCCCAGCATTTT. It is translated as CASGDNRNQPQHF.

This clone was detected only once. The chain recombines TRBV6-5 with TRBJ2-1, with D hard to call. The CDR3 extends over 15 amino acids. Germline V gives CDR1 MNHEY, CDR2 SVGAGI. The V gene lost 6 bases and the J gene lost 5 bases, with 17 bases spanning the gap. The chain's CDR3 is CASSQAAADDNEQFF. CDR3 coding DNA: TGTGCCAGCAGCCAGGCCGCGGCGGACGACAATGAGCAGTTCTTC.

The genes are TRBV7-9 and TRBJ2-3; possible D gene TRBD2, 6 bases. Germline V CDR1 and CDR2: SEHNR, FQNEAQ (reference sequence). This CDR3 has 16 amino acids. The germline V and J ends were trimmed by 3 bases and 0 bases, with 13 bases remaining between them. The CDR3 bases are TGTGCCAGCAGCTTTACTGCTGGGACTAGCACAGATACGCAGTATTTT. Amino acids: CASSFTAGTSTDTQYF.

The V and J genes are TRBV15 and TRBJ2-2; possibly TRBD1 or TRBD2 for D (5 bases each). Trimming took off 3 bases at V and 4 bases at J, with 21 bases between the two ends. This CDR3 is 18 amino acids long. The V gene's germline CDR1 is LNHNV and CDR2 YYDKDF (reference sequence). CDR3 loop: CATSSDEMRGMGTGELFF. For the CDR3, the DNA is TGTGCCACCAGCAGTGATGAAATGAGGGGTATGGGCACCGGGGAGCTGTTTTTT.

V is TRBV9 and J is TRBJ2-1, with 14 bases aligning to TRBD2. With 2 bases clipped from V and 5 bases from J, the junction kept 6 bases outside the gene matches. Per germline, CDR1 SGDLS and CDR2 YYNGEE. This CDR3 is 17 amino acids long. CDR3 nucleotide sequence: TGTGCCAGCAGCGTCGCCCCGGGACTAGCGGGAGACAATGAGCAGTTCTTC. Protein: CASSVAPGLAGDNEQFF.

CDR3 nucleotides: TGCAGCGTTGTTGGAGGGGGCAGGGGTGGGACTGAAGCTTTCTTT. Translating gives CSVVGGGRGGTEAFF. The chain combines TRBV29-1 with TRBJ1-1; 7 nucleotides line up with TRBD1. The junction had 13 bases not matched to a gene; V was cut back by 4 bases and J by 5 bases. Germline V gene sequence: CDR1 SQVTM, CDR2 ANQGSEA. This CDR3 has 15 amino acids.

The chain is built from TRBV27 and TRBJ2-4, with D perhaps matching TRBD1 (6 bases). CDR1 and CDR2 from the germline V gene are MNHEY and SMNVEV (reference sequence). The CDR3 is 14 residues long. V was clipped by 5 bases and J by 3 bases, with 11 bases between them. CDR3 bases: TGTGCCAGCAGTAAAACAGGGTTCAAAAACATTCAGTACTTC. Translated: CASSKTGFKNIQYF.

The V call is TRBV18, the J call TRBJ2-7, with D tentatively TRBD2 (6 bases). The CDR3 totals 16 residues. Germline V lookup: CDR1 KGHSH, CDR2 LQKENI. The V end lost 4 bases, the J end lost 2 bases, and 18 bases lay between the germline ends. The CDR3 coding sequence is TGTGCCAGCTCACGGACCGGCGGGGCGGGAACCTACGAGCAGTACTTC. Translating it yields CASSRTGGAGTYEQYF.

In its sample, this clone was seen once. The chain has TRBV7-9 and TRBJ2-7; 10 nucleotides align to TRBD2. V trimming: 6 bases; J trimming: 4 bases; junction bases outside the gene matches: 21. This CDR3 region has 19 residues. CDR1 SEHNR and CDR2 FQNEAQ come from the germline V gene (reference sequence). This CDR3 is CASRSSRDGPGLAVYEQYF. In DNA form, the CDR3 reads TGTGCCAGCAGATCCAGCCGGGACGGGCCCGGACTAGCGGTTTACGAGCAGTACTTC. The whole variable domain, filled in from reference TRBV7-9 and TRBJ2-7, reads DTGVSQNPRHKITKRGQNVTFRCDPISEHNRLYWYRQTLGQGPEFLTYFQNEAQLEKSRLLSDRFSAERPKGSFSTLEIQRTEQGDSAMYLCASRSSRDGPGLAVYEQYFGPGTRLTVT.

V is TRBV7-2 and J is TRBJ2-3; TRBD2 aligns across 12 bases. The CDR3 runs to 14 residues. Germline V gene sequence: CDR1 SGHTA, CDR2 FQGNSA. V lost 3 bases to trimming and J lost 6 bases; unmatched junction nucleotides: 1. CDR3 region: CASSFGLAGDTQYF. CDR3 sequence (DNA): TGTGCCAGCAGCTTCGGACTAGCGGGGGATACGCAGTATTTT.

The J gene is TRBJ2-7, the V gene TRBV4-2; D may correspond to TRBD1 or TRBD2 (6 bases each). Germline V gene sequence: CDR1 LGHNA, CDR2 YNFKEQ. This CDR3 spans 15 amino acids. Trimming removed 0 bases from V and 7 bases from J, with 16 bases in between. The DNA of the CDR3 is TGTGCCAGCAGCCAAGATGAGAGGGGGGCGGGGGAGCAGTACTTC. Its translation: CASSQDERGAGEQYF.

This clone was seen a handful of times. The chain recombines TRBV7-3 with TRBJ2-7; D is uncertain. The CDR3 has 14 amino acids. The V end lost 5 bases, the J end lost 3 bases, and 14 bases lay between the germline ends. CDR1 SGHTA and CDR2 FQGTGA come from the germline V gene. CDR3 in DNA: TGTGCCAGCAGCCCCACCCCGATAGGCTACGAGCAGTACTTC. This codes for CASSPTPIGYEQYF.

This clone has only a few counts. This chain connects TRBV2 to TRBJ1-1; tentative D call: TRBD1 (5 bases). The CDR3 extends over 14 amino acids. The germline CDR1 and CDR2 sequences are SNHLY and FYNNEI. Deletions cut 2 bases from V and 1 base from J, with 8 bases between. CDR3 nucleotides: TGTGCCAGCAGTGAAATCACAGGGAACACTGAAGCTTTCTTT. It translates to CASSEITGNTEAFF.

The rearrangement uses TRBV7-8 and TRBJ1-6; D may be TRBD1 (6 bases). The CDR3 extends over 15 amino acids. Per the germline V gene, CDR1 is SGHVS and CDR2 is FQNEAQ. V lost 3 bases to trimming and J lost 6 bases, with 12 bases between them. The CDR3 DNA follows: TGTGCCAGCAGCTTCCGGACAGATCGTAATTCACCCCTCCACTTT. Amino acids: CASSFRTDRNSPLHF.

The chain combines TRBV2 with TRBJ1-1; maybe TRBD1 (5 bases). V shed 3 bases and J shed 7 bases, with 18 bases lying between them. Germline CDR1 is SNHLY and CDR2 is FYNNEI. CDR3 size: 15 residues. DNA for the CDR3: TGTGCCAGCAGTGAGTCCGGTGGGGACTGGAATGAAGCTTTCTTT. It yields the protein CASSESGGDWNEAFF. Full variable domain (outside the CDR3, taken from reference TRBV2 and TRBJ1-1): EPEVTQTPSHQVTQMGQEVILRCVPISNHLYFYWYRQILGQKVEFLVSFYNNEISEKSEIFDDQFSVERPDGSNFTLKIRSTKLEDSAMYFCASSESGGDWNEAFFGQGTRLTVV.

The J gene is TRBJ2-7, the V gene TRBV7-6; 8 positions agree with TRBD1. CDR3 length equals 11 residues. The germline V gene encodes CDR1 SGHVS and CDR2 FNYEAQ. Unmatched junction bases numbered 1, after V lost 5 bases and J lost 7 bases. Written as DNA, the CDR3 is TGTGCCAGCAGCACAGGGGGGGAGCAGTACTTC. It yields the protein CASSTGGEQYF.

The chain is built from TRBV30 and TRBJ2-7, with TRBD1 identical over 11 bases. Germline values: CDR1 GTSNPN, CDR2 SVGIG (reference sequence). The length of the CDR3 is 15 residues. With 4 bases clipped from V and 4 bases from J, the junction kept 9 bases outside the gene matches. The CDR3 nucleotides read TGTGCCTGGATGGCCGACGGGACAGGGGGTTACGAGCAGTACTTC. It specifies CAWMADGTGGYEQYF.

There are a few counts of this clone. The rearrangement joins TRBV27 to TRBJ1-1; 8 bases map to TRBD1. The CDR3 length is 12 residues. V was clipped by 7 bases and J by 4 bases; unmatched bases: 2. CDR1 is MNHEY and CDR2 is SMNVEV in the germline V gene (reference sequence). This CDR3 is CASTTGGTEAFF. In DNA, the CDR3 is TGTGCCAGCACTACAGGGGGCACTGAAGCTTTCTTT.